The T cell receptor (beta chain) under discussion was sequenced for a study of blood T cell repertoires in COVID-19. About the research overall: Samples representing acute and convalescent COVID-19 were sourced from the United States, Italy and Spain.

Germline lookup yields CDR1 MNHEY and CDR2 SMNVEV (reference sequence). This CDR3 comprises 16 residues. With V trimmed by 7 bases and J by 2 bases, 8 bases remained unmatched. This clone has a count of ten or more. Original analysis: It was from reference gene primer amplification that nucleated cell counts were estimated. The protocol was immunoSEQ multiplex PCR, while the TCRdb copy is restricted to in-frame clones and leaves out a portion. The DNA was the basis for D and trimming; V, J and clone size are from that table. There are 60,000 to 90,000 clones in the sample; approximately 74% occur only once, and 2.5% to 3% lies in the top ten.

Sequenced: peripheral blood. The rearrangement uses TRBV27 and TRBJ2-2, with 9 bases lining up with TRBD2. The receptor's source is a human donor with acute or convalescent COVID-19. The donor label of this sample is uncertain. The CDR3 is CASKTGLAINTGELFF. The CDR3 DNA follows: TGTGCCAGCAAAACCGGACTAGCGATAAACACCGGGGAGCTGTTTTTT.